This record covers a single TCR beta chain. What it recognizes is unknown. TCRdb reprocessed the 5' RACE reads with MiXCR, giving one entry per CDR3 protein. This sample has 470,000 or so distinct CDR3 sequences, with 20% to 30% found just once. This specimen belongs to a study of T-cell memory formation after mild COVID-19. Study at large: TCR clustering was largely donor specific.

CDR3 length equals 14 residues. Trimming removed 8 bases from V and 0 bases from J, with 14 bases in between. Germline assignment: CDR1 SQVTM and CDR2 ANQGSEA. Findings of the study overall: Contracting CD4+ clones were located mainly in CM and EM, and CD8+ clones in EMRA. Pre-infection memory showed some responding clones, and this suggested that cross-reactive memory joined. Nothing showed for sure that second-wave clones peaking on day 37 were SARS-CoV-2 specific.

The material sequenced was PBMCs or a T cell subset sorted from them (not recorded which). V is TRBV29-1 and J is TRBJ2-4; no clear D gene. The sequence was obtained from an adult woman who had mild COVID-19 (a few samples of this study predate the infection). Cell type and time point are not known. The DNA of the CDR3 is TGCAGCCCCGTTTCTGGGATAGCCAAAAACATTCAGTACTTC. Protein product: CSPVSGIAKNIQYF.